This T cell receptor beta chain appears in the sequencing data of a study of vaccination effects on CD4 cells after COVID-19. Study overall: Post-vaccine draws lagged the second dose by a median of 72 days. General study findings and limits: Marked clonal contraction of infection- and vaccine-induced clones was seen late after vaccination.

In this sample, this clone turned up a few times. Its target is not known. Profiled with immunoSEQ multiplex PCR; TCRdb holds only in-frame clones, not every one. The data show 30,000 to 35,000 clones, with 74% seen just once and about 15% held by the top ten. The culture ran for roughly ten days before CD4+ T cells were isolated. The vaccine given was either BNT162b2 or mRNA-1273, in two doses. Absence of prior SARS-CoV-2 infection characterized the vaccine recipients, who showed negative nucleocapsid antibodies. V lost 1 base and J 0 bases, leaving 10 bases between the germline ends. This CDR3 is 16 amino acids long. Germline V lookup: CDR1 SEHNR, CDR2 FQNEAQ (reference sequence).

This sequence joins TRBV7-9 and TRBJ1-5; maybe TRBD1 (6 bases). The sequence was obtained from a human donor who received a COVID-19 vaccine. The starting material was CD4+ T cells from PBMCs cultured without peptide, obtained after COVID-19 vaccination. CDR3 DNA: TGTGCCAGCAGCTTAGACAGGGTTAATAGCAATCAGCCCCAGCATTTT. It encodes CASSLDRVNSNQPQHF. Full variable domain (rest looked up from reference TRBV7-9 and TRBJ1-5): DTGVSQNPRHKITKRGQNVTFRCDPISEHNRLYWYRQTLGQGPEFLTYFQNEAQLEKSRLLSDRFSAERPKGSFSTLEIQRTEQGDSAMYLCASSLDRVNSNQPQHFGDGTRLSIL.